These T cell receptor beta chains were read from a single sample in a study of T cells in Graves' hyperthyroidism and ophthalmopathy. One entry per CDR3 protein, called by TCRdb with MiXCR from the multiplex PCR reads. The sample records fewer than 250,000 distinct CDR3 sequences, over 15% being singletons. The sequenced material came from blood. The source of these receptors is a woman in her late teens or twenties with Graves' ophthalmopathy. Each CDR3 is given with its conserved first and last residue. D genes are given only for firm matches. Size is stated for part of the rows, as once, few or many counts, or as a class when the clone is expanded.

CDR3 protein	CDR3 DNA	clone size	D gene	V gene	J gene
CASRGGSGNEKLFF	TGTGCCAGCAGAGGGGGTAGCGGTAATGAAAAACTGTTTTTT	many	.	TRBV12-3/TRBV12-4	TRBJ1-4
CASSPSRTASTDTQYF	TGTGCCAGCAGCCCCTCGCGGACCGCTAGCACAGATACGCAGTATTTT	many	.	TRBV11-2	TRBJ2-3
CASTQNPISGNTIYF	TGTGCCAGTACCCAGAACCCTATCTCTGGAAACACCATATATTTT	.	.	TRBV19	TRBJ1-3
CASSQGEVNQPQHF	TGTGCCAGCAGCCAAGGGGAGGTCAATCAGCCCCAGCATTTT	.	.	TRBV3-1	TRBJ1-5
CASSPLTANTGELFF	TGTGCCAGCAGCCCCTTAACCGCGAACACCGGGGAGCTGTTTTTT	many	.	TRBV11-2	TRBJ2-2
CASSLPGDVQPQHF	TGTGCCAGCAGTTTGCCGGGAGATGTTCAGCCCCAGCATTTT	many	.	TRBV28	TRBJ1-5
CSAGGSYNEQFF	TGCAGTGCGGGGGGGTCATACAATGAGCAGTTCTTC	many	TRBD2	TRBV20-1	TRBJ2-1
CASSTGDNRGYTF	TGTGCCAGCTCGACAGGAGACAACAGGGGCTACACCTTC	.	.	TRBV9	TRBJ1-2
CARTSMGRQFF	TGTGCCAGAACTAGCATGGGGAGGCAGTTCTTC	many	.	TRBV2	TRBJ2-1
CSARMDGNQPQHF	TGCAGTGCCAGGATGGATGGCAATCAGCCCCAGCATTTT	many	.	TRBV20-1	TRBJ1-5
CASSLLGTGLDEQYF	TGTGCCAGCAGTCTCTTAGGGACAGGGTTGGACGAGCAGTACTTC	many	TRBD1	TRBV12-3/TRBV12-4	TRBJ2-7
CASSLSAYEQYF	TGTGCCAGCAGTTTATCAGCCTACGAGCAGTACTTC	many	.	TRBV28	TRBJ2-7
CASSVDGSSGNTIYF	TGTGCCAGCAGTGTTGACGGGAGCTCTGGAAACACCATATATTTT	many	.	TRBV12-3/TRBV12-4	TRBJ1-3
CASSPTGQGNYGYTF	TGCGCCAGCAGCCCGACGGGACAGGGAAACTATGGCTACACCTTC	many	TRBD1	TRBV5-1	TRBJ1-2
CASTLDLSSYNEQFF	TGTGCCAGCACCTTGGACTTAAGCTCCTACAATGAGCAGTTCTTC	many	.	TRBV6-1	TRBJ2-1
CASSFTGQVGPEQYF	TGTGCCAGCAGTTTTACGGGACAGGTGGGTCCCGAGCAGTACTTC	many	TRBD1	TRBV28	TRBJ2-7
CASSLRRGTSGGDEQYF	TGTGCCAGCAGTTTACGGCGGGGGACTAGCGGGGGGGACGAGCAGTACTTC	few	TRBD2	TRBV28	TRBJ2-7
CASSLASTGELFF	TGTGCCAGCAGCCTAGCGAGCACCGGGGAGCTGTTTTTT	many	.	TRBV7-3	TRBJ2-2
CASSQGRQWGNTIYF	TGCGCCAGCAGCCAAGGGAGACAGTGGGGAAACACCATATATTTT	many	.	TRBV4-3	TRBJ1-3
CSASKPNTGELFF	TGCAGTGCCAGTAAGCCAAACACCGGGGAGCTGTTTTTT	many	.	TRBV20-1	TRBJ2-2
CASSNRAQGTEKLFF	TGTGCCAGCAGTAACCGGGCCCAGGGTACTGAAAAACTGTTTTTT	many	.	TRBV6-1	TRBJ1-4
CASSPQGRMNIQYF	TGTGCCAGCTCACCACAAGGTAGGATGAACATTCAGTACTTC	few	.	TRBV18	TRBJ2-4
CSALRGANTEAFF	TGCAGCGCCCTGAGAGGGGCGAACACTGAAGCTTTCTTT	many	.	TRBV29-1	TRBJ1-1
CASSQGDRNSPLHF	TGTGCCAGCAGCCAAGGGGACAGAAATTCACCCCTCCACTTT	many	TRBD1	TRBV3-1	TRBJ1-6
CASSPVGQGPSSSKNIQYF	TGTGCCAGCTCACCGGTGGGACAGGGGCCTAGTTCGTCCAAAAACATTCAGTACTTC	few	TRBD1	TRBV18	TRBJ2-4
CASSPQGQMNTGELFF	TGTGCCAGCAGCCCACAGGGCCAAATGAACACCGGGGAGCTGTTTTTT	many	.	TRBV7-9	TRBJ2-2
CASREGDEQYF	TGTGCCAGCAGGGAGGGAGACGAGCAGTACTTC	many	.	TRBV28	TRBJ2-7
CASSSPVASGRSYNEQFF	TGTGCCAGCAGCTCCCCGGTTGCTAGCGGGAGGTCCTACAATGAGCAGTTCTTC	many	TRBD2	TRBV7-2	TRBJ2-1
CASNPTVRTSGLRETQYF	TGTGCCAGCAACCCAACGGTGAGGACTAGCGGCCTTCGAGAGACCCAGTACTTC	few	TRBD2	TRBV28	TRBJ2-5
CASSLGRLANYGYTF	TGTGCCAGCAGTTTAGGCAGACTAGCTAACTATGGCTACACCTTC	many	.	TRBV27	TRBJ1-2